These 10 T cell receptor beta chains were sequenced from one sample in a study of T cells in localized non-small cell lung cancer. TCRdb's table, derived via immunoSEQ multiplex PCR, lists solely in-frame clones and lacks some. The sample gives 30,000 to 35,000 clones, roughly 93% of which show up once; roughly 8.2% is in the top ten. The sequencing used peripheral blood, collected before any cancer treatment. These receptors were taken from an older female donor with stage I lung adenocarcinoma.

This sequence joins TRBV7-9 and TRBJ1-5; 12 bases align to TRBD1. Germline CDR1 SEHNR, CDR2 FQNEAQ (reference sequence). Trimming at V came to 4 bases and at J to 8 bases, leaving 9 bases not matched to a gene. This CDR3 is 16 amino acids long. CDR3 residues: CASSSTGTGGKEPQHF. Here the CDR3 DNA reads TGTGCCAGCAGCTCCACCGGGACAGGGGGCAAGGAGCCCCAGCATTTT.

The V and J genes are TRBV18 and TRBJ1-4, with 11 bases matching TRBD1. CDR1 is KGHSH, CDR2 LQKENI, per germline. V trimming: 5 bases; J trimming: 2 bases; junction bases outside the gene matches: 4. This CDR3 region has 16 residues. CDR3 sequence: CASSSGQGATNEKLFF. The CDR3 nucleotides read TGTGCCAGCTCATCCGGACAGGGGGCGACTAATGAAAAACTGTTTTTT. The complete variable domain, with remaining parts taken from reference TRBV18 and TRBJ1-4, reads NAGVMQNPRHLVRRRGQEARLRCSPMKGHSHVYWYRQLPEEGLKFMVYLQKENIIDESGMPKERFSAEFPKEGPSILRIQQVVRGDSAAYFCASSSGQGATNEKLFFGSGTQLSVL.

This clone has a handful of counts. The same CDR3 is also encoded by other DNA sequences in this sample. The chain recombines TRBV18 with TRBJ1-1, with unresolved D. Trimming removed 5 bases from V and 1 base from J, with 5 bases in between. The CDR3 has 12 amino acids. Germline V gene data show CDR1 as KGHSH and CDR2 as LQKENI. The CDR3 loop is CASSDRNTEAFF. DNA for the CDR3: TGTGCCAGCTCAGACCGGAACACTGAAGCTTTCTTT.

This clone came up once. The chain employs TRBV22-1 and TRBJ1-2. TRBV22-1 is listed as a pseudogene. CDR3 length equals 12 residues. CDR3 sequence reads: CPEARKTYGYTF. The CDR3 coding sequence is TGTCCTGAAGCGAGAAAGACCTATGGCTACACCTTC.

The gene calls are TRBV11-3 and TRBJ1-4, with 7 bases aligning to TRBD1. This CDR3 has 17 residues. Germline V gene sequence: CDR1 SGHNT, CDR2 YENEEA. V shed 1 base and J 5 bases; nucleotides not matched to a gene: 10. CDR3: CASSLGQGWAPNEKLFF. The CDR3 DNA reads TGTGCCAGCAGCTTAGGACAGGGTTGGGCACCAAATGAAAAACTGTTTTTT.

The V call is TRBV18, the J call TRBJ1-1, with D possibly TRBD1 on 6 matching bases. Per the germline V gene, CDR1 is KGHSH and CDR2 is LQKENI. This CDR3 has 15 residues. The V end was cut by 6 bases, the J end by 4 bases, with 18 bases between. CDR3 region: CASSVGTPPGTEAFF. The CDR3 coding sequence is TGTGCCAGCTCGGTCGGGACACCCCCAGGCACTGAAGCTTTCTTT.

In nucleotides, the CDR3 is TGTGCCAGCAGCCGGAATATGAACACTGAAGCTTTCTTT. Translated: CASSRNMNTEAFF. V and J are TRBV7-2 and TRBJ1-1; no clear D gene. The CDR3 spans 13 residues. V was trimmed by 5 bases and J by 0 bases, leaving 7 bases between them. From germline, CDR1 is SGHTA and CDR2 FQGNSA.

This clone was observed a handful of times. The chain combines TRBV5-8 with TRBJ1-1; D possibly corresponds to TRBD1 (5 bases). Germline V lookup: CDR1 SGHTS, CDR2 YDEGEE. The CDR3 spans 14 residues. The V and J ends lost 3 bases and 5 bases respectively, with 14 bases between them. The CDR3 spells CASSWAPGETEAFF. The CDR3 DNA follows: TGTGCCAGCAGCTGGGCCCCGGGGGAAACTGAAGCTTTCTTT.

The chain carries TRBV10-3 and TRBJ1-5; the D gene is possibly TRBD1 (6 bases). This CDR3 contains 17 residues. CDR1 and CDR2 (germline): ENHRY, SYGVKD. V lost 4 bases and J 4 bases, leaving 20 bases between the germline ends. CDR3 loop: CAISGTWSAGANQPQHF. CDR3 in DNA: TGTGCCATCAGTGGAACTTGGAGTGCAGGGGCTAATCAGCCCCAGCATTTT.

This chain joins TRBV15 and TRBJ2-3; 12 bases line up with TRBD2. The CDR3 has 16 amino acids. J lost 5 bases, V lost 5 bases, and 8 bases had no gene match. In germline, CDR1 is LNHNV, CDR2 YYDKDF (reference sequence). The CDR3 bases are TGTGCCACCAGCCCTGCCGGGACTAGCGGGTTAGATACGCAGTATTTT. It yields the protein CATSPAGTSGLDTQYF. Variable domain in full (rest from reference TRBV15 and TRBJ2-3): DAMVIQNPRYQVTQFGKPVTLSCSQTLNHNVMYWYQQKSSQAPKLLFHYYDKDFNNEADTPDNFQSRRPNTSFCFLDIRSPGLGDTAMYLCATSPAGTSGLDTQYFGPGTRLTVL.